This T cell receptor beta chain was sequenced for a study of blood T cells in healthy people across ages (dated by TCRdb to the mid-2010s). Study-level background: In model experiments, roughly one uniquely barcoded TCR beta cDNA molecule per two T cells was captured by template switching. The study measured age-related changes in TCR beta repertoire diversity using deep sequencing normalized with unique cDNA molecular identifiers. The donors were split into four age groups: young (average 16 years), middle-aged (39), aged (62) and long-lived (under 90). To avoid experimental bias, donors of different ages were randomly spread across the sequencing lanes. The study analyzed two additional independent replicas of 1 million unique cDNA reads from the same blood draw for two donors, one aged 18 to 29 and one aged 80 or older. Overall study outcomes, separate from this receptor: Donor CMV infection status was unknown, potentially confounding age-related changes in expanded clonotypes. Conclusive comparison of naive and antigen-experienced compartments was prevented by the profiling of bulk unsorted PBMCs. Estimates of total diversity based on one million sequenced T cells were considered lower bounds and underestimates. As age increased, observed TCR beta diversity per million T cells dropped in a roughly linear way, and a significant reduction was already evident by age 40. Compared with the aged group, the long-lived group had more naive CD4+ T cells, fewer expanded clones and increased TCR diversity, suggesting age selection. Observed TCR beta diversity correlated strongly with the percentage of naive T cells measured by flow cytometry.

The donors were a few dozen Caucasian individuals from Russia, aged about 6 to 95 years, who were systemically healthy. Roughly 10 milliliters of peripheral blood were collected from each donor into EDTA-treated Vacutainer tubes. Ficoll-Paque density-gradient centrifugation was used to isolate PBMCs, with at least 6 million obtained per sample. Trizol reagent was used to extract total RNA from the PBMCs, yielding at least 5.5 micrograms per sample. Naive CD45RAhigh/CD27high T cell percentages were measured by flow cytometry on a PBMC aliquot from every donor. Concerning this clonotype: The antigen this receptor binds is unknown. Base qualities are missing; no much larger clone stands one base away.

Receptors were amplified or captured by 5' RACE. The second PCR ran for roughly 7 to 11 cycles and used a J-beta primer mix along with a sample-barcoded 5' primer. A unique molecular identifier was introduced onto each TCR beta cDNA molecule by a template-switch 5' adaptor carrying 12 random nucleotides. Each sample yielded at least 2.5 million CDR3-containing paired-end reads. First-strand cDNA synthesis was performed from all RNA using the Mint cDNA synthesis kit, with priming by a TRBC-specific oligonucleotide. Following uracil-DNA glycosylase treatment, a first 18-cycle PCR with universal primers M1SS and BC2_uni_R was performed on all cDNA. The published analysis was carried out like this. For normalization, 1 million high-quality reads, each with a distinct molecular identifier, were randomly selected from each sample. Reads with shared molecular identifiers were discarded instead of being binned into consensus sequences. MiTCR, run with a Q25 quality threshold and the strictest error-elimination algorithm, handled CDR3 identification, clonotype clustering and error correction. A nonparametric unseen species model using Euler transformation provided a lower-bound estimate of total TCR beta diversity. The public sequencing data were trimmed at Q25 with fastp and processed into clonotypes with MiXCR by TCRdb, which kept only in-frame beta chains. Every distinct CDR3 protein forms one entry, paired with its most common genes and DNA. For this entry, the V and J calls and clone size follow TCRdb and not the study's own pipeline. The sample data list over 1,500,000 distinct CDR3 sequences, and around 40% of these were observed just once. Roughly 24% of the sample belongs to the ten largest clones.

From a lookup of the germline V gene, CDR1 and CDR2 are LGHNA and YSLEER. V loses 2 bases at its end and J loses 6 bases; junction bases beyond the gene matches: 7. The CDR3 spans 15 residues, from the cysteine through the phenylalanine. Only CDR3 DNA remains: 45 bases, in frame from the first base. The chain couples TRBV4-3 to TRBJ1-2; TRBD1 matches 9 bases in the middle. Sequencing input: blood. The sequence was collected from a human donor in good health. CDR3 sequence: CASSQRGQGINGYTF. The DNA reads as follows: TGCGCCAGCAGCCAAAGGGGACAGGGTATCAATGGCTACACCTTC.